This T cell receptor beta chain appears in the sequencing data of a study of tumor-infiltrating lymphocytes in primary liver carcinoma. Study-level background: The tumors ranged from about 4 to 10 cm across and fell within stage T1-T3 N0M0.

cDNA specific to TCR beta was made from 450 to 500 ng of total RNA, with a constant-region primer employed for priming. TCR beta libraries came from three nested multiplex PCR rounds using slightly modified ARM-PCR. MiXCR was run by TCRdb on the multiplex PCR reads, yielding one entry per CDR3 protein. The repertoire includes about 96,000 distinct CDR3 sequences, roughly 70% of them detected once, and under 30% sits in the top ten. A note on this clonotype: Relative to the germline gene, one junction end is altered; a read error may explain this.

Both RNA and DNA were isolated together from about 21-30 mg of bulk tissue that had not been sorted. These patients lived with chronic HBV infection and had never been treated. The TCR was taken from a man aged 35-49 years with primary liver carcinoma and hepatitis B virus infection. The specimen was tumor-adjacent normal liver tissue.

Here the CDR3 DNA reads TGTGCCAGCAGCTTATATTTTGGGGACAGGGTTCCTCCCGAGCAGTGCTTC. This encodes CASSLYFGDRVPPEQCF. V and J are TRBV7-9 and TRBJ2-7; TRBD1 matches at 9 bases. CDR3 length equals 17 residues. Germline-derived CDR1 and CDR2 are SEHNR and FQNEAQ (reference sequence).